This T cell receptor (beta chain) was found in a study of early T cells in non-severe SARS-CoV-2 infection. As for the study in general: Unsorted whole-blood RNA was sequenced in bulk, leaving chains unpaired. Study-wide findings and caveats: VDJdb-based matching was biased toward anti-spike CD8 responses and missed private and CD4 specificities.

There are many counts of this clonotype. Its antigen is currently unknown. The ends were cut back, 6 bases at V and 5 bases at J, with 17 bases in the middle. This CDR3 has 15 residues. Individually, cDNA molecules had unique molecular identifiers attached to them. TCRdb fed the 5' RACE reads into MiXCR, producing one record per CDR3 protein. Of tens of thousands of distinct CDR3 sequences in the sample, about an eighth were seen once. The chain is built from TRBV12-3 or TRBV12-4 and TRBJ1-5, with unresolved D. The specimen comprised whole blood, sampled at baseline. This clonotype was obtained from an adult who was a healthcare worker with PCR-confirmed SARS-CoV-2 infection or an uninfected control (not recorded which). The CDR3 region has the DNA TGTGCCAGCAGACCAGGACGGCGGTGGGATCAGCCCCAGCATTTT. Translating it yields CASRPGRRWDQPQHF.